Below, 26 T cell receptor beta chains from the same sample are listed, as sequenced in a study of blood T cell repertoires in COVID-19. Here immunoSEQ multiplex PCR was the method, and the copy in TCRdb shows in-frame clones only, minus some. The sample shows around 150,000 clones, just under 95% of them seen only once. Sequenced input: peripheral blood. The receptors derive from a woman aged 50 to 60 with acute or convalescent COVID-19.

The chain uses TRBV11-2 and TRBJ2-6; 14 bases agree with TRBD2. The CDR3 covers 17 residues. J lost 3 bases, V lost 4 bases, and 2 bases had no gene match. Germline CDR1 SGHAT, CDR2 FQNNGV. The CDR3 loop reads CASSSGLAGDGANVLTF. CDR3 nucleotide sequence: TGTGCCAGCAGCTCGGGACTAGCGGGAGATGGGGCCAACGTCCTGACTTTC.

This clone appeared once. V and J are TRBV5-5 and TRBJ1-2; D possibly corresponds to TRBD1 (5 bases). The ends were cut back, 0 bases at V and 2 bases at J, with 5 bases in the middle. This CDR3 is built from 13 residues. Looked up from germline, CDR1 is SGHKS and CDR2 is YYEKEE (reference sequence). The CDR3 DNA reads TGTGCCAGCAGCTTGGGGACAAACTATGGCTACACCTTC. Translating gives CASSLGTNYGYTF.

The V call is TRBV6-1, the J call TRBJ1-2; perhaps TRBD1 as D (6 bases). V was clipped by 5 bases and J by 8 bases, with 15 bases between them. Germline V lookup: CDR1 MNHNS, CDR2 SASEGT. The CDR3 extends over 13 amino acids. The CDR3 coding sequence is TGTGCCAGCAGTCCCCCGGGCGGGGGCGGCTACACCTTC. It specifies CASSPPGGGGYTF.

About this clone itself: One junction end disagrees with the germline gene, perhaps due to a read error. The chain carries TRBV30 and TRBJ1-2; 10 positions agree with TRBD1. The CDR3 has 14 amino acids. CDR1 and CDR2 from the germline V gene are GTSNPN and SVGIG (reference sequence). The chain's CDR3 is CAWSGTRDRGLGGF. In DNA, the CDR3 is TGTGCCTGGAGTGGTACGAGAGACAGGGGGCTTGGCGGCTTC.

The chain recombines TRBV2 with TRBJ1-3; possible D gene TRBD1, 6 bases. The germline V gene has CDR1 SNHLY and CDR2 FYNNEI. This CDR3 region has 16 residues. Between the trimmed V and J ends, which lost 4 bases and 0 bases, there was a span of 13 bases. The CDR3 here is CASSADRPISGNTIYF. The CDR3 DNA reads TGTGCCAGCAGTGCGGACAGACCCATCTCTGGAAACACCATATATTTT.

The chain uses TRBV18 and TRBJ1-5, with D possibly being TRBD1 (5 bases). Germline V gene sequence: CDR1 KGHSH, CDR2 LQKENI. CDR3 size: 14 residues. V gave up 3 bases and J gave up 7 bases, with 13 bases separating them. Here the CDR3 DNA reads TGTGCCAGCTCACCCGTACAGGTTACCCAGCCCCAGCATTTT. Its translation: CASSPVQVTQPQHF.

This chain joins TRBV19 and TRBJ1-1; 7 nucleotides align to TRBD1. CDR3 length equals 12 residues. The ends lost 5 bases at V and 7 bases at J; junction bases unmatched: 4. Germline CDR1 LNHDA, CDR2 SQIVND (reference sequence). CDR3 bases: TGTGCCAGTAGTCTCTACAGGGGTGAAGCTTTCTTT. Protein: CASSLYRGEAFF.

The rearrangement links TRBV5-1 to TRBJ1-1; 9 nucleotides match TRBD1. The trim removed 3 bases at V and 4 bases at J, leaving 10 bases unmatched. From germline, CDR1 is SGHRS and CDR2 YFSETQ. This CDR3 comprises 16 residues. The CDR3 DNA sequence: TGCGCCAGCAGCTCGGCAAGACAGGGGGGGAGCACTGAAGCTTTCTTT. This translates into CASSSARQGGSTEAFF.

V is TRBV6-5 and J is TRBJ2-5, with no clear D. CDR1 MNHEY and CDR2 SVGAGI come from the germline V gene. The CDR3 totals 14 residues. V dropped 5 bases and J dropped 0 bases, with 10 bases sitting between them. The CDR3 spells CASSTDTYQETQYF. In DNA form, the CDR3 reads TGTGCCAGCAGTACTGACACCTACCAAGAGACCCAGTACTTC.

This sequence joins TRBV3-1 (or the pseudogene TRBV3-2) and TRBJ2-7, with 8 bases fitting TRBD1. The germline CDR1 and CDR2 sequences are LGHDT and YNNKEL (reference sequence). The CDR3 runs 13 residues. Trimming removed 5 bases from V and 6 bases from J; junction bases left unmatched: 6. The CDR3 DNA reads TGTGCCAGCAGCGCGCTCAGGGGGCGCGAGCAGTACTTC. Translated, it gives CASSALRGREQYF.

The chain combines TRBV19 with TRBJ2-2, with 11 bases identical to TRBD2. Trimming removed 4 bases from V and 6 bases from J; junction bases left unmatched: 7. Germline V gene lookup returns CDR1 LNHDA and CDR2 SQIVND (reference sequence). CDR3 size: 16 residues. The CDR3 DNA reads TGTGCCAGTAGTACCCTAGCGGGGGGAAGGCCCGGGGAGCTGTTTTTT. Amino acids: CASSTLAGGRPGELFF.

The chain carries TRBV21-1 and TRBJ1-1. TRBV21-1 is a documented pseudogene. The CDR3 covers 17 residues. Written as DNA, the CDR3 is TGTGCCAGCAGCTCAAGCACGCGGGGGTGTGGGAACACTGAAGCTTTCTTT. This codes for CASSSSTRGCGNTEAFF.

The chain joins TRBV7-9 to TRBJ1-2; D remains unclear. Trimming stripped 5 bases from V and 5 bases from J, with 12 bases between. In germline, CDR1 is SEHNR, CDR2 FQNEAQ (reference sequence). The CDR3 runs to 13 residues. CDR3 sequence (DNA): TGTGCCAGCAGCCCGGAGGGCCTTTATGGCTACACCTTC. Its translation: CASSPEGLYGYTF.

CDR3 coding DNA: TGTGCCAGCAGCTTAGTAATAGCGGGGGCCTACGAGCAGTACTTC. This codes for CASSLVIAGAYEQYF. The V and J genes are TRBV7-9 and TRBJ2-7, with TRBD2 matching 9 bases. This CDR3 is 15 amino acids long. Germline values: CDR1 SEHNR, CDR2 FQNEAQ (reference sequence). V lost 1 base to trimming and J lost 2 bases; unmatched junction nucleotides: 3.

CDR3 bases: TGTGCCAGCAGCCATCAATTTCCCGGGACAGGGGGTCTTCGGGACTATGGCTACACCTTC. As protein: CASSHQFPGTGGLRDYGYTF. The chain is built from TRBV3-1 (or the pseudogene TRBV3-2) and TRBJ1-2, with TRBD1 matching 11 bases. The CDR3 runs 20 residues. CDR1 is LGHDT and CDR2 is YNNKEL in the germline V gene (reference sequence). V trimming: 3 bases; J trimming: 3 bases; junction bases outside the gene matches: 18.

This rearrangement joins TRBV5-4 to TRBJ2-2; possibly TRBD1 for D (6 bases). Deletions cut 4 bases from V and 1 base from J, with 14 bases between. Looked up from germline, CDR1 is SGHNT and CDR2 is YYREEE (reference sequence). The CDR3 loop spans 16 amino acids. The CDR3 loop is CASSPSGQLNTGELFF. The CDR3 nucleotides read TGTGCCAGCAGCCCGAGCGGACAGCTGAACACCGGGGAGCTGTTTTTT.

The chain is built from TRBV4-3 and TRBJ2-3; D gene unclear. V was pared by 0 bases and J by 5 bases, with 9 bases between. Looked up from germline, CDR1 is LGHNA and CDR2 is YSLEER. The length of the CDR3 is 14 residues. CDR3 DNA sequence: TGCGCCAGCAGCCAAGATGGTACACGAGATACGCAGTATTTT. Protein sequence: CASSQDGTRDTQYF.

The gene calls are TRBV28 and TRBJ1-4; TRBD1 agrees at 7 bases. CDR1 and CDR2 from the germline V gene are MDHEN and SYDVKM. This CDR3 is 15 amino acids long. After removal of 5 bases from V and 14 bases from J, the junction contained 17 bases not matched to a gene. The CDR3 is CASSHYRGTDSRLFF. The CDR3 DNA reads TGTGCCAGCAGTCATTACAGGGGAACTGACTCAAGGCTGTTTTTT.

The chain employs TRBV6-5 and TRBJ1-4; D is unclear. Germline V gene lookup returns CDR1 MNHEY and CDR2 SVGAGI. V was pared by 8 bases and J by 8 bases, with 21 bases between. The CDR3 length is 15 residues. The DNA for the CDR3 is TGTGCCAGCTCCCTCCGGGCGGGAGAATGGGAAAAACTGTTTTTT. It yields the protein CASSLRAGEWEKLFF.

This chain connects TRBV2 to TRBJ2-5; D gene unclear. Trimming pared 5 bases from V and 3 bases from J, leaving 4 bases between. CDR3 length equals 11 residues. Looked up from germline, CDR1 is SNHLY and CDR2 is FYNNEI. The CDR3, as DNA: TGTGCCAGCAGTAGAGAAGAGACCCAGTACTTC. Protein: CASSREETQYF.

The gene calls are TRBV6-5 and TRBJ1-4, with D unresolved. Trimming left V 4 bases short and J 0 bases short, with 6 bases between. The CDR3 sequence is 14 residues long. CDR1 and CDR2 from the germline V gene are MNHEY and SVGAGI. CDR3 loop: CASSWAATNEKLFF. The CDR3 DNA is TGTGCCAGCAGTTGGGCAGCAACTAATGAAAAACTGTTTTTT.

The rearrangement uses TRBV5-4 and TRBJ2-7, with D maybe TRBD1 (5 bases). The CDR3 runs to 14 residues. V lost 0 bases, J lost 0 bases, and 7 bases lay in between. The V gene's germline CDR1 is SGHNT and CDR2 YYREEE (reference sequence). CDR3 region: CASSLVQDSYEQYF. The CDR3 DNA follows: TGTGCCAGCAGCTTGGTACAGGACTCCTACGAGCAGTACTTC.

V and J are TRBV7-2 and TRBJ2-7; 12 bases fit TRBD2. From germline, CDR1 is SGHTA and CDR2 FQGNSA. The trim removed 5 bases at V and 4 bases at J, leaving 3 bases unmatched. The CDR3 is made up of 14 amino acids. This CDR3 reads CASSATSGSYEQYF. CDR3 in DNA: TGTGCCAGCAGCGCGACTAGCGGGAGTTACGAGCAGTACTTC.

V usage is TRBV6-1 and J usage is TRBJ1-5; D unresolved. This CDR3 is built from 15 residues. V gave up 1 base and J gave up 2 bases, with 9 bases separating them. Germline V gene lookup returns CDR1 MNHNS and CDR2 SASEGT. The CDR3 here is CASSEGRVGNQPQHF. CDR3 nucleotide sequence: TGTGCCAGCAGTGAAGGACGGGTTGGCAATCAGCCCCAGCATTTT.

The chain joins TRBV4-2 to TRBJ1-5; D unresolved. Per the germline V gene, CDR1 is LGHNA and CDR2 is YNFKEQ. Deletions cut 4 bases from V and 0 bases from J, with 7 bases between. The CDR3 is made up of 14 amino acids. CDR3 loop: CASSLRVSNQPQHF. The CDR3 DNA follows: TGTGCCAGCAGCCTCCGGGTTAGCAATCAGCCCCAGCATTTT.

As DNA, the CDR3 is TGCGCCAGCAGCCGCCAAGGCGGGGAAGAGACCCAGTACTTC. Its protein product is CASSRQGGEETQYF. V usage is TRBV5-1 and J usage is TRBJ2-5, with a possible D match to TRBD2 (6 bases). This CDR3 spans 14 amino acids. Trimming cost V 4 bases and J 3 bases, with 13 bases left between them. Germline V gene sequence: CDR1 SGHRS, CDR2 YFSETQ.